This T cell receptor (beta chain) was obtained from a study of early T cells in non-severe SARS-CoV-2 infection (dated by TCRdb to the early 2020s). Concerning the study at large: Bulk RNA from unsorted whole blood was used for TCR sequencing, so alpha and beta chains could not be paired. Summary of the overall study and its limitations: VDJdb matching was skewed toward anti-spike CD8 responses and likely underestimated virus-specific expansions by missing private and CD4 specificities.

Set within a cohort of healthcare workers in London, UK, this nested case-control study involved weekly PCR testing of nasopharyngeal swabs along with blood sampling. Between 23 and 31 March 2020, the week of the UK lockdown, healthcare workers were enrolled and then followed up weekly for as long as 16 weeks. The method was 5' RACE. These reads were obtained on a NextSeq 500. The TCR library protocol attached unique molecular identifiers to individual cDNA molecules to correct for sequencing error and PCR bias. TCR alpha and beta chains were both sequenced, and the abundances of alpha and beta sequences in each sample were closely correlated with each other. The authors processed their data as follows. V gene, J gene and CDR3 annotation of TCR sequences was performed with Decombinator V4. TCRs were defined as expanded if a significant change between any two time points was detected under a Poisson model with p below 0.0001. TCR abundances were normalised to the total number of TCRs sequenced in each sample and reported as counts per million. VDJdb, accessed 1 November 2021, was searched for CMV, EBV and SARS-CoV-2 annotated TCRs, with TCRs annotated for multiple antigens excluded. Starting from the raw public reads, TCRdb applied fastp trimming at Q25, assembled clones with MiXCR and retained in-frame beta chains. Records with the same CDR3 protein are collapsed into one entry carrying the most frequent genes and DNA. TCRdb, rather than the study authors, made the V and J calls. In all, the sample holds some 66,000 distinct CDR3 sequences, and approximately 9.1% of those were seen once. Under 4% of the sample lies in the top ten.

There are a few counts of this clonotype. The antigen this receptor binds is unknown. Per-base qualities were not stored, and no clone one base away is much larger. The TCR originated in an adult who was a healthcare worker with PCR-confirmed SARS-CoV-2 infection or an uninfected control (not recorded which). Source material: whole blood.

The CDR3 protein sequence reads: CASSPRTGDTYGYTF. The bases are TGTGCCAGCAGCCCCCGGACAGGGGATACCTATGGCTACACCTTC. The rearranged chain carries TRBV5-4 and TRBJ1-2, with 9 junctional bases fitting TRBD1. V lost 4 bases and J lost 4 bases, and the count of bases not matched to a germline gene is 8. From the germline V gene (reference sequence), CDR1 is SGHNT and CDR2 is YYREEE. From the cysteine up to the phenylalanine, the CDR3 has a length of 15 residues. Kept here is only the CDR3 DNA, which spans 45 bases and is read in frame from base 1. With the rest looked up from the reference TRBV5-4 and TRBJ1-2 genes rather than sequenced, the full variable domain is ETGVTQSPTHLIKTRGQQVTLRCSSQSGHNTVSWYQQALGQGPQFIFQYYREEENGRGNFPPRFSGLQFPNYSSELNVNALELDDSALYLCASSPRTGDTYGYTFGSGTRLTVV.